This TCR beta chain comes out of a study of control samples from healthy donors and cancer patients. This clone has only a few counts. The same CDR3 arises from other DNA sequences in this sample as well. Method: immunoSEQ multiplex PCR; TCRdb's copy keeps in-frame clones and lacks some. The sample carries approximately 150,000 clones, around nine tenths recorded once. Trimming left V 0 bases short and J 5 bases short, with 8 bases between. CDR1 and CDR2 from the germline V gene are SGDLS and YYNGEE. This CDR3 contains 14 residues. This rearrangement joins TRBV9 to TRBJ1-4; the D gene is possibly TRBD1 (5 bases). Sequencing was performed on blood. The clonotype originates from a man in his late teens or twenties in good health. The CDR3 is CASSVGGINEKLFF. DNA of the CDR3: TGTGCCAGCAGCGTAGGGGGGATAAATGAAAAACTGTTTTTT.